The next 26 T cell receptor beta chains were all read from a single sample in a study of shared clonotypes between healthy human individuals. Clones were sequenced by immunoSEQ multiplex PCR, and TCRdb holds only the in-frame ones, with some missing. The repertoire holds some 470,000 clones, with around 80% as singletons. The sample consisted of PBMCs. These receptors were collected from a woman in her forties in good health. Some clones in this sample may be carry-over from other donors' samples.

V and J are TRBV11-3 and TRBJ1-4, with a possible D match to TRBD1 (5 bases). Germline V lookup: CDR1 SGHNT, CDR2 YENEEA. V lost 1 base to trimming and J lost 6 bases, with 12 bases between them. There are 15 residues in the CDR3. The CDR3 protein is CASSLVWQGDEKLFF. The CDR3, as DNA: TGTGCCAGCAGCTTAGTGTGGCAGGGCGATGAAAAACTGTTTTTT.

Turning to this clone: Additional DNA sequences in this sample encode the identical CDR3. The chain's CDR3 is CASSSGSSYNEQFF. The CDR3 coding sequence is TGCGCCAGCAGCTCGGGGAGCTCCTACAATGAGCAGTTCTTC. The chain couples TRBV5-1 to TRBJ2-1, with D possibly being TRBD2 (5 bases). There are 14 residues in the CDR3. V was trimmed by 3 bases and J by 0 bases, leaving 7 bases between them. Germline V gene lookup returns CDR1 SGHRS and CDR2 YFSETQ.

The sample holds one count of this clone. The V and J genes are TRBV4-1 and TRBJ2-1, with D hard to call. V gave up 3 bases and J gave up 10 bases, with 19 bases separating them. Germline values: CDR1 MGHRA, CDR2 YSYEKL. The CDR3 covers 15 residues. The CDR3 sequence is CASSHQIRTSGEQFF. CDR3 bases: TGCGCCAGCAGCCATCAAATACGGACCTCCGGGGAGCAGTTCTTC.

The gene calls are TRBV4-2 and TRBJ2-5; 12 bases line up with TRBD2. Germline V gene sequence: CDR1 LGHNA, CDR2 YNFKEQ. V shed 5 bases, J shed 5 bases, and the junction held 6 bases outside the gene matches. This CDR3 has 15 amino acids. The CDR3 DNA is TGTGCCAGCAGCTGGGAACTAGCGGGAGGTGAGACCCAGTACTTC. Translated, it gives CASSWELAGGETQYF.

This clone showed up just once. This sequence joins TRBV5-1 and TRBJ2-3; unclear D gene. V was clipped by 0 bases and J by 2 bases, with 7 bases between them. CDR1 SGHRS and CDR2 YFSETQ come from the germline V gene. The CDR3 loop spans 14 amino acids. CDR3 in DNA: TGCGCCAGCAGCTTGGTGGTCCCCACAGATACGCAGTATTTT. It specifies CASSLVVPTDTQYF. Based on the CDR3 plus reference TRBV5-1 and TRBJ2-3, the full variable domain is KAGVTQTPRYLIKTRGQQVTLSCSPISGHRSVSWYQQTPGQGLQFLFEYFSETQRNKGNFPGRFSGRQFSNSRSEMNVSTLELGDSALYLCASSLVVPTDTQYFGPGTRLTVL.

The gene calls are TRBV28 and TRBJ1-5; maybe TRBD1 (6 bases). V shed 6 bases and J shed 5 bases, with 23 bases lying between them. The CDR3 is made up of 17 amino acids. Germline assignment: CDR1 MDHEN and CDR2 SYDVKM. Written as DNA, the CDR3 is TGTGCCAGCAGCAAAGGGGGAGGGACCTACAAATATCAGCCCCAGCATTTT. This codes for CASSKGGGTYKYQPQHF.

This clone appeared many times. The gene calls are TRBV7-9 and TRBJ2-1; the D gene is possibly TRBD2 (6 bases). The V gene lost 3 bases and the J gene lost 8 bases, with 14 bases spanning the gap. Germline lookup yields CDR1 SEHNR and CDR2 FQNEAQ (reference sequence). The CDR3 consists of 14 residues. CDR3 nucleotide sequence: TGTGCCAGCAGCTTCGGGATGCGGGAAGATGAGCAGTTCTTC. As protein: CASSFGMREDEQFF.

In this sample, this clone turned up many times. The gene calls are TRBV2 and TRBJ2-1, with a tentative D call TRBD2 (5 bases). Trimming took 4 bases from V and 10 from J, leaving 17 bases between them. Per germline, CDR1 SNHLY and CDR2 FYNNEI. CDR3 size: 14 residues. CDR3 nucleotide sequence: TGTGCCAGCAGTGCGGGGTATTCCGAACGGGAGCAGTTCTTC. Translated, it gives CASSAGYSEREQFF.

This clone has only a few counts. The V and J genes are TRBV5-1 and TRBJ2-5; D not resolved. This CDR3 has 16 residues. Germline V CDR1 and CDR2: SGHRS, YFSETQ. With 0 bases removed from V and 1 base from J, the gap between germline ends came to 13 bases. The CDR3 DNA follows: TGCGCCAGCAGCTTGGCCCGGGCCCCACCCCAAGAGACCCAGTACTTC. Encoded protein: CASSLARAPPQETQYF.

The V call is TRBV28, the J call TRBJ1-5; D uncertain. This CDR3 spans 13 amino acids. V was pared by 3 bases and J by 5 bases, with 8 bases between. CDR1 and CDR2 (germline): MDHEN, SYDVKM. This CDR3 reads CASSLGSYQPQHF. The CDR3 region has the DNA TGTGCCAGCAGTTTGGGCAGCTATCAGCCCCAGCATTTT.

J is TRBJ2-7 and V is TRBV28; 9 bases are a match to TRBD2. The J segment lost 5 bases and the V segment lost 2 bases, leaving 7 bases of the junction unmatched. The CDR3 covers 15 residues. CDR1 is MDHEN, CDR2 SYDVKM, per germline. CDR3 in DNA: TGTGCCAGCAGTTTAGGAGGCGGGAGGGGCCACGAGCAGTACTTC. Its translation: CASSLGGGRGHEQYF.

The chain recombines TRBV28 with TRBJ2-7; 9 bases line up with TRBD1. V lost 0 bases and J lost 2; bases outside the gene matches: 5. Germline CDR1 MDHEN, CDR2 SYDVKM. The CDR3 runs 16 residues. The CDR3 region has the DNA TGTGCCAGCAGTTTATGGGGACAGGGTGTCGCCTACGAGCAGTACTTC. This codes for CASSLWGQGVAYEQYF.

The genes are TRBV4-1 and TRBJ2-5; tentative D call: TRBD2 (6 bases). Trimming removed 4 bases from V and 1 base from J, with 16 bases in between. CDR3 length: 16 residues. Per the germline V gene, CDR1 is MGHRA and CDR2 is YSYEKL. CDR3 sequence: CASSPRASVTQETQYF. The CDR3 DNA reads TGCGCCAGCAGCCCCAGGGCTAGCGTAACCCAAGAGACCCAGTACTTC.

The J gene is TRBJ2-2, the V gene TRBV19; D gene ambiguous. Looked up from germline, CDR1 is LNHDA and CDR2 is SQIVND (reference sequence). CDR3 length: 15 residues. Trimming removed 3 bases at V and 2 bases at J, with 10 bases between. The CDR3 DNA reads TGTGCCAGTAGTATCCGGGCCGCCAACACCGGGGAGCTGTTTTTT. Residues: CASSIRAANTGELFF.

The J gene is TRBJ2-5, the V gene TRBV6-1; 11 positions match TRBD1. The CDR3 extends over 14 amino acids. Trimming took 8 bases from V and 5 from J; bases not matched to a gene: 7. CDR1 MNHNS and CDR2 SASEGT come from the germline V gene. DNA of the CDR3: TGTGCCAGCTTAACCCGGGACAGGGGGGAGACCCAGTACTTC. Translation gives CASLTRDRGETQYF.

This chain's CDR3 is CASGRTENYGYTF. CDR3 sequence (DNA): TGTGCCAGCGGGAGGACAGAGAACTATGGCTACACCTTC. V usage is TRBV6-5 and J usage is TRBJ1-2; a possible D gene is TRBD1 (6 bases). Trimming took off 8 bases at V and 2 bases at J, with 12 bases between the two ends. Germline assignment: CDR1 MNHEY and CDR2 SVGAGI. The length of the CDR3 is 13 residues.

V gene TRBV14 combines with J gene TRBJ1-2, with D uncertain. This CDR3 spans 13 amino acids. Looked up from germline, CDR1 is SGHDN and CDR2 is FVKESK. Trimming took off 4 bases at V and 4 bases at J, with 10 bases between the two ends. The CDR3 protein is CASSRGPAYGYTF. The CDR3 DNA reads TGTGCCAGCAGCCGAGGTCCAGCCTATGGCTACACCTTC.

This chain uses TRBV21-1 with TRBJ1-2; TRBD1, as called in the table, went unchecked against the DNA. TRBV21-1 is a listed pseudogene. The CDR3 sequence is 15 residues long. The CDR3 region has the DNA TGTGCCAGCAGCAAAGGGACAGGGGGGAACTATGGCTACACCTTC. Translated, it gives CASSKGTGGNYGYTF.

The chain employs TRBV5-1 and TRBJ2-1; weak D call: TRBD1 (5 bases). Germline CDR1 is SGHRS and CDR2 is YFSETQ. There are 16 residues in the CDR3. The V gene lost 4 bases and the J gene lost 7 bases, with 21 bases spanning the gap. CDR3 sequence: CASSADPGRVGNEQFF. The DNA of the CDR3 is TGCGCCAGCAGCGCGGACCCCGGCAGGGTAGGGAATGAGCAGTTCTTC.

This clone was picked up a small number of times. The V call is TRBV5-1, the J call TRBJ1-4; unclear D gene. The CDR3 runs 17 residues. V was cut by 0 bases and J by 5 bases, with 17 bases left in between. Per germline, CDR1 SGHRS and CDR2 YFSETQ. The CDR3 region is CASSLGFAREGNEKLFF. The CDR3 DNA reads TGCGCCAGCAGCTTGGGATTTGCGCGGGAGGGCAATGAAAAACTGTTTTTT. The variable domain in full, with the rest retrieved from reference TRBV5-1 and TRBJ1-4, is KAGVTQTPRYLIKTRGQQVTLSCSPISGHRSVSWYQQTPGQGLQFLFEYFSETQRNKGNFPGRFSGRQFSNSRSEMNVSTLELGDSALYLCASSLGFAREGNEKLFFGSGTQLSVL.

The chain combines TRBV30 with TRBJ1-2; no definite D call. The germline V and J ends were trimmed by 3 bases and 6 bases, with 8 bases remaining between them. The CDR3 is 11 residues long. Germline V lookup: CDR1 GTSNPN, CDR2 SVGIG (reference sequence). CDR3 protein: CAWREWHGYTF. For the CDR3, the DNA is TGTGCCTGGAGGGAATGGCATGGCTACACCTTC. Filled out from reference TRBV30 and TRBJ1-2, the complete variable domain reads SQTIHQWPATLVQPVGSPLSLECTVEGTSNPNLYWYRQAAGRGLQLLFYSVGIGQISSEVPQNLSASRPQDRQFILSSKKLLLSDSGFYLCAWREWHGYTFGSGTRLTVV.

The table lists this clone with a count of one. The chain carries TRBV28 and TRBJ2-1; D tentatively reads TRBD1 or TRBD2 (5 bases each). CDR1 and CDR2 (germline): MDHEN, SYDVKM. V lost 10 bases, J lost 1 base, and 20 bases lay in between. The CDR3 totals 16 residues. The CDR3 loop is CATNTRGLGSYNEQFF. The CDR3 coding sequence is TGTGCCACTAATACTAGGGGTTTAGGATCCTACAATGAGCAGTTCTTC.

The chain carries TRBV6-5 and TRBJ2-3; TRBD2 aligns across 12 bases. V trimming: 2 bases; J trimming: 3 bases; junction bases outside the gene matches: 0. Germline assignment: CDR1 MNHEY and CDR2 SVGAGI. CDR3 length: 15 amino acids. The CDR3 region is CASSYGLAGTDTQYF. CDR3 coding DNA: TGTGCCAGCAGTTACGGACTAGCGGGGACAGATACGCAGTATTTT.

V and J are TRBV15 and TRBJ1-4; TRBD1 aligns across 7 bases. This CDR3 comprises 16 residues. Looked up from germline, CDR1 is LNHNV and CDR2 is YYDKDF (reference sequence). V dropped 2 bases and J dropped 0; count of bases not matched to a gene: 3. CDR3 sequence (DNA): TGTGCCACCAGCAGACAGGGGGGGGCAACTAATGAAAAACTGTTTTTT. Translating gives CATSRQGGATNEKLFF.

The rearrangement joins TRBV20-1 to TRBJ1-2; the D is unclear. The CDR3 is 11 residues long. Looked up from germline, CDR1 is DFQATT and CDR2 is SNEGSKA (reference sequence). The V end was cut by 3 bases, the J end by 7 bases, with 9 bases between. The CDR3 here is CSASSAGGYTF. The CDR3 nucleotides are TGCAGTGCTAGCAGTGCGGGTGGCTACACCTTC.

CDR3 in amino acids: CASSIAGGRQYF. In DNA form, the CDR3 reads TGTGCCAGTAGTATAGCGGGGGGACGACAGTACTTC. The chain uses TRBV19 and TRBJ2-7, with 7 bases aligning to TRBD2. V lost 1 base, J lost 10 bases, and 4 bases stayed unmatched. The CDR3 has 12 residues. Germline assignment: CDR1 LNHDA and CDR2 SQIVND (reference sequence).